A selection of T cell receptor beta chains follows, all from one sample in a study of human T cells and chemical hapten exposure. TCRdb recomputed calls from the RACE reads with MiXCR, one row per CDR3 protein. This sample carries fewer than 350,000 distinct CDR3 sequences, just under 8% of them seen once, and the ten largest clones take more than 0.95%. Sample: whole blood, taken in connection with sensitization to the hapten diphenylcyclopropenone (DPC). The receptors stem from a young man with alopecia areata. Some clones in this sample may be carry-over from other donors' samples. Each CDR3 is given without its conserved first and last residue. D genes are given only for firm matches.

v_gene: TRBV6-5; d_gene: .; CDR3aa: ASSYLSPTAGHTDTQY
v_gene: TRBV20-1; d_gene: TRBD1; CDR3aa: SAFRDRGRGAF
v_gene: TRBV20-1; d_gene: .; CDR3aa: SAVDRIQH
v_gene: TRBV7-2; d_gene: .; CDR3aa: ASSLAGAVGTGELF
v_gene: TRBV7-9; d_gene: .; CDR3aa: ASSSQGTYNSPLH
v_gene: TRBV7-3; d_gene: TRBD2; CDR3aa: ASNRGGGYQETQY
v_gene: TRBV28; d_gene: .; CDR3aa: ASSQFLRQHYGYT
v_gene: TRBV12-3/TRBV12-4; d_gene: .; CDR3aa: ASSLPGELF
v_gene: TRBV12-3/TRBV12-4; d_gene: TRBD1; CDR3aa: ASSLQGGSNSPLH
v_gene: TRBV7-3; d_gene: .; CDR3aa: ASSVTPSSTDTQY